This T cell receptor (beta chain) was identified during a study of cytomegalovirus exposure and HLA in healthy donors. Broader study findings: CMV antigen specificity was confirmed in vitro for a few CMV-associated chains.

The germline CDR1 and CDR2 sequences are SGHNT and YYREEE (reference sequence). The CDR3 contains 12 residues. About this clone itself: Its antigen is unidentified.

The study ran its PCR with 60 Vbeta and 13 Jbeta primers. Method: immunoSEQ multiplex PCR; TCRdb's copy keeps in-frame clones and lacks some. The sample carries fewer than 200,000 clones, roughly 70% recorded once. The specimen sequenced was PBMCs. The V gene is TRBV5-4, the J gene TRBJ2-5, with D hard to call. The J call may be faulty, since TRBJ2-7 better matches the DNA end. This receptor was obtained from a young woman in good health and CMV-seronegative. The CDR3 is CASSLGAYEQYF. For the CDR3, the DNA is TGTGCCAGCAGCTTGGGGGCCTACGAGCAGTACTTC.